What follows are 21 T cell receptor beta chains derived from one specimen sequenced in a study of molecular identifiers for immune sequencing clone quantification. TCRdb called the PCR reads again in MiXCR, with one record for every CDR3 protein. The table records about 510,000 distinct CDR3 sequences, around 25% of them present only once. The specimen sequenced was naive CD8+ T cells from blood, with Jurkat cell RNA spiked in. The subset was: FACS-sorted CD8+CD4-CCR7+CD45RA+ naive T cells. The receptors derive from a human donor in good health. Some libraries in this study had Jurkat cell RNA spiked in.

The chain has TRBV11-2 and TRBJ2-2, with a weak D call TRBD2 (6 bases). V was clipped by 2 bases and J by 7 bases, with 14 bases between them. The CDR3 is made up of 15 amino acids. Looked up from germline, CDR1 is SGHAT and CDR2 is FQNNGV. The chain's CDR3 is CASSLFAGTGGELFF. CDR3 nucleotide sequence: TGTGCCAGCAGCTTATTTGCGGGAACCGGCGGGGAGCTGTTTTTT.

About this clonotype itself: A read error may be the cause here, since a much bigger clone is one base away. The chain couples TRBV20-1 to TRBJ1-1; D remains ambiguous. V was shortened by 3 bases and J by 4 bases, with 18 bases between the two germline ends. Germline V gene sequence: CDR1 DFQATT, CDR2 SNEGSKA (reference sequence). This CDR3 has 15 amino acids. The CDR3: CSASDLAQPPTEAFF. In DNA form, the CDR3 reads TGCAGTGCTAGTGATCTGGCACAGCCACCCACTGAAGCTTTCTTT.

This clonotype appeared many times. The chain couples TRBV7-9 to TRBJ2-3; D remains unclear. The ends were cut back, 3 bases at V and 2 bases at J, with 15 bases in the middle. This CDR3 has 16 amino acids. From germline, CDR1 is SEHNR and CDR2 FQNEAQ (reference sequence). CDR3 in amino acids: CASSLSTASLTDTQYF. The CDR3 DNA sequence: TGTGCCAGCAGCTTGTCAACGGCTTCCCTCACAGATACGCAGTATTTT.

CDR3 in DNA: TGTGCCAGCAGCGTTTCATGGGGGGCGGGTGAAAAACTGTTTTTT. This codes for CASSVSWGAGEKLFF. V usage is TRBV9 and J usage is TRBJ1-4; possibly TRBD1 for D (6 bases). CDR1 is SGDLS and CDR2 is YYNGEE in the germline V gene. This CDR3 has 15 residues. Trimming took off 2 bases at V and 7 bases at J, with 15 bases between the two ends.

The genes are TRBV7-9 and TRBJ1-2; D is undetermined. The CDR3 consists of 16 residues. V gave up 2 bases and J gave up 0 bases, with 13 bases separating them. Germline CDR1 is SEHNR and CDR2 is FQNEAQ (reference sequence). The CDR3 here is CASSLISGLANYGYTF. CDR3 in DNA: TGTGCCAGCAGCTTAATATCGGGGTTAGCTAACTATGGCTACACCTTC.

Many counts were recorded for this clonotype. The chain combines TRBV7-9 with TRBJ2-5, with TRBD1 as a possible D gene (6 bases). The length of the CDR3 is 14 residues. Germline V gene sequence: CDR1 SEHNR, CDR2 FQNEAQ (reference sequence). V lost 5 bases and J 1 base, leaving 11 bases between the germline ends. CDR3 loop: CASSPTGFQETQYF. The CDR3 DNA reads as TGTGCCAGCAGCCCTACAGGGTTCCAAGAGACCCAGTACTTC.

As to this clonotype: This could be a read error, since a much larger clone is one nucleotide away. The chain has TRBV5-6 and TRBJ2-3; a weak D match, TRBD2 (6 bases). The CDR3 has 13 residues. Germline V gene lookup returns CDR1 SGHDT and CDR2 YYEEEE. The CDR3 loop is CASSWEVGDMQYF. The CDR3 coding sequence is TGTGCCAGCAGCTGGGAGGTGGGAGATATGCAGTATTTT. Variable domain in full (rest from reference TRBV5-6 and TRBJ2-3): DAGVTQSPTHLIKTRGQQVTLRCSPKSGHDTVSWYQQALGQGPQFIFQYYEEEERQRGNFPDRFSGHQFPNYSSELNVNALLLGDSALYLCASSWEVGDMQYFGPGTRLTVL.

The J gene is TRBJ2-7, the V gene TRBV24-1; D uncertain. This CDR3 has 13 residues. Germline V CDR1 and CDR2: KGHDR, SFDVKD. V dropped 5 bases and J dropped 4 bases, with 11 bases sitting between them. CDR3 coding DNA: TGTGCCACCAGTGCCGGCCATGCGTACGAGCAGTACTTC. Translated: CATSAGHAYEQYF.

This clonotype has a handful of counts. Here the CDR3 reads CASSVGGNVYEQYF. The CDR3 DNA reads as TGTGCCAGCAGCGTTGGTGGAAATGTCTACGAGCAGTACTTC. The chain carries TRBV9 and TRBJ2-7; D is unresolved. Trimming removed 2 bases at V and 3 bases at J, with 12 bases between. From germline, CDR1 is SGDLS and CDR2 YYNGEE. There are 14 residues in the CDR3.

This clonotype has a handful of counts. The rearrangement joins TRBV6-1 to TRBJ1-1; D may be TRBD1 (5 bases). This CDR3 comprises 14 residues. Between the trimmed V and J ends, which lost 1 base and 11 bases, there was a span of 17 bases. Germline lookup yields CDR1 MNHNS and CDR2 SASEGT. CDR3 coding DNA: TGTGCCAGCAGTGAAGGCTCAGGGCTTCCTGGGGCTTTCTTT. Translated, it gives CASSEGSGLPGAFF.

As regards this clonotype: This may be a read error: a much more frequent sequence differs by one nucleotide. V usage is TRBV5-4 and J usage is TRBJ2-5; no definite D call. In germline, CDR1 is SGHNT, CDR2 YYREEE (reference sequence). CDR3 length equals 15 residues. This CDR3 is CASRPWTGSKEAQYF. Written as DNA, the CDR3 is TGTGCCAGCAGGCCTTGGACGGGTTCGAAAGAGGCCCAGTACTTC. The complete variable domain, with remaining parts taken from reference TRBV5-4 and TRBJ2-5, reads ETGVTQSPTHLIKTRGQQVTLRCSSQSGHNTVSWYQQALGQGPQFIFQYYREEENGRGNFPPRFSGLQFPNYSSELNVNALELDDSALYLCASRPWTGSKEAQYFGPGTRLLVL.

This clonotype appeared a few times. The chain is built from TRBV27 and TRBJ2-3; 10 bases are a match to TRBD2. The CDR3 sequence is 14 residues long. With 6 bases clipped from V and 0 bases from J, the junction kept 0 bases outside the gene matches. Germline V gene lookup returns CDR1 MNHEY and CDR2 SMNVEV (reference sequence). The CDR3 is CASRLAGSTDTQYF. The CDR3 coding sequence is TGTGCCAGCAGACTAGCGGGGAGCACAGATACGCAGTATTTT.

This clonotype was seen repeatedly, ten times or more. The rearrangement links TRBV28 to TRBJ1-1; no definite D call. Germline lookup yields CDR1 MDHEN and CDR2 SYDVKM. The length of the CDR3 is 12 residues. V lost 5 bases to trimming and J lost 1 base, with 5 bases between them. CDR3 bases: TGTGCCAGCAGTGACACGAACACTGAAGCTTTCTTT. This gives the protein CASSDTNTEAFF.

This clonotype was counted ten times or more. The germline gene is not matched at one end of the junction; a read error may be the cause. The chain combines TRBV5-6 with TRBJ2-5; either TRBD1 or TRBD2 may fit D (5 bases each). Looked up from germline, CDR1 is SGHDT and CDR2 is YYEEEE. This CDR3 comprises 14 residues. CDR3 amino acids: CASSQTASQQTQYF. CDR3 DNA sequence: TGTGCCAGCAGCCAGACAGCTAGCCAACAGACCCAGTACTTC.

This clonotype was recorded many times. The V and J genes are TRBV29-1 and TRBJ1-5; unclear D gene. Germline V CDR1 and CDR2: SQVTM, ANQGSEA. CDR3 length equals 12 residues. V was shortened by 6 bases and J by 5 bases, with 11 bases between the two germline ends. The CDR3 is CSVSLGDQPQHF. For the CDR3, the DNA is TGCAGCGTGAGCTTAGGCGATCAGCCCCAGCATTTT.

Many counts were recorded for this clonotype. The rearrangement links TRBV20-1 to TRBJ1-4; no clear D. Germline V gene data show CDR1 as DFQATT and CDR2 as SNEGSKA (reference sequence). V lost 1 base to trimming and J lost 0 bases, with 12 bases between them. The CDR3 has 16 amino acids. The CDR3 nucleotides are TGCAGTGCTAGAGTTGGACGGTCGGCAACTAATGAAAAACTGTTTTTT. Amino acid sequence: CSARVGRSATNEKLFF.

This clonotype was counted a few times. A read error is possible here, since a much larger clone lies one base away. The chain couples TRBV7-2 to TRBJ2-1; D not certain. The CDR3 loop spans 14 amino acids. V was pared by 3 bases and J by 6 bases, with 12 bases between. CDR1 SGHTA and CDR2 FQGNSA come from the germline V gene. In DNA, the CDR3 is TGTGCCAGCAGCTTGGTTAGTAACCCCAATGAGCAGTTCTTC. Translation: CASSLVSNPNEQFF.

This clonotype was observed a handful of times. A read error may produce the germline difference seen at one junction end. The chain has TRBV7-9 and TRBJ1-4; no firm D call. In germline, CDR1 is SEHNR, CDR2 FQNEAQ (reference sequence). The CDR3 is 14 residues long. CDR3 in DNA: TGTGCCAGCAGCTTATCTTCAACTGATGAAAAACTGTTTTTT. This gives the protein CASSLSSTDEKLFF.

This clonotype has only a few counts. The CDR3, as DNA: TGCAGCGTTGAAATGGGGCAGGGTTACGAGCAGTACTTC. This codes for CSVEMGQGYEQYF. The J gene is TRBJ2-7, the V gene TRBV29-1; the D gene is possibly TRBD1 (5 bases). The V end lost 2 bases, the J end lost 4 bases, and 12 bases lay between the germline ends. This CDR3 has 13 amino acids. From germline, CDR1 is SQVTM and CDR2 ANQGSEA.

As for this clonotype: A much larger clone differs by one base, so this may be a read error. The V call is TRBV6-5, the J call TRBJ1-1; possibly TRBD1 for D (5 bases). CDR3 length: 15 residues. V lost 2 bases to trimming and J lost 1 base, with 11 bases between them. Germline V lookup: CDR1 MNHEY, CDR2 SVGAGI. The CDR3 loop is CASSYRDGGNTEAFF. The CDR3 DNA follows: TGTGCCAGCAGTTACCGGGACGGGGGGAACACTGAAGCTTTCTTT.

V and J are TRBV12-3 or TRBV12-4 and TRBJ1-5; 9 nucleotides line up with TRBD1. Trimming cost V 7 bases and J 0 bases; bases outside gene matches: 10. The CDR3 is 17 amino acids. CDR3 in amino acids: CASTKTGGPYSNQPQHF. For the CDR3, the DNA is TGTGCCAGCACCAAGACAGGGGGTCCCTATAGCAATCAGCCCCAGCATTTT.